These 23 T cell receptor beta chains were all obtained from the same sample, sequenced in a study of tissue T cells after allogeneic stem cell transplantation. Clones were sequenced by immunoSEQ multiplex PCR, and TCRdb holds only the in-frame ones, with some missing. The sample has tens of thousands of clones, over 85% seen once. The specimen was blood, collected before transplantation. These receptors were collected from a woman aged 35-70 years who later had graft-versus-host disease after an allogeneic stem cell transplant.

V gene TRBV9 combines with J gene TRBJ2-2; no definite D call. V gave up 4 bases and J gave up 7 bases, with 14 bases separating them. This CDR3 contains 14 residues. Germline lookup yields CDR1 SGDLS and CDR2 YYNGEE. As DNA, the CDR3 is TGTGCCAGCAGCTCGACCTCTGGGAACGGGGAGCTGTTTTTT. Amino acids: CASSSTSGNGELFF.

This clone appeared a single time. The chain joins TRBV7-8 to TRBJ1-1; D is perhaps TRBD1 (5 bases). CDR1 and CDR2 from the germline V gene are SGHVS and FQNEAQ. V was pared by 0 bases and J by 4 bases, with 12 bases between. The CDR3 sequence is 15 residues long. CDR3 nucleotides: TGTGCCAGCAGCTTAGCGGCAGGGTCGGGCACTGAAGCTTTCTTT. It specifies CASSLAAGSGTEAFF.

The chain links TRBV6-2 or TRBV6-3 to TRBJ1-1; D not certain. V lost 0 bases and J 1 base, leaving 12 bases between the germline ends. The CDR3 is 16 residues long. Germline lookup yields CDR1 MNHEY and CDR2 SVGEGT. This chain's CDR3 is CASSYSTLSPNTEAFF. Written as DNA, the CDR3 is TGTGCCAGCAGTTACTCAACCCTGTCTCCGAACACTGAAGCTTTCTTT.

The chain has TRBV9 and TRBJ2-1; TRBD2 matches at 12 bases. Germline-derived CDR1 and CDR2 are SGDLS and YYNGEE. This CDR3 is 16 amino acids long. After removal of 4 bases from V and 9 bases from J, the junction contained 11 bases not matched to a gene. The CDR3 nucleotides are TGTGCCAGCAGCATCGTAGGGCTAGCGGGAGGGTTTGAGCAGTTCTTC. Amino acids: CASSIVGLAGGFEQFF.

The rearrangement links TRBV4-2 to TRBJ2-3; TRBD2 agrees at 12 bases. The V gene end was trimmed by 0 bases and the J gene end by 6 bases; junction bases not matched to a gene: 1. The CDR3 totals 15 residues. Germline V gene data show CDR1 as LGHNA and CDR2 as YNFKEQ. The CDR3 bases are TGTGCCAGCAGCCAAGATACTAGCGGGAGGGATACGCAGTATTTT. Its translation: CASSQDTSGRDTQYF.

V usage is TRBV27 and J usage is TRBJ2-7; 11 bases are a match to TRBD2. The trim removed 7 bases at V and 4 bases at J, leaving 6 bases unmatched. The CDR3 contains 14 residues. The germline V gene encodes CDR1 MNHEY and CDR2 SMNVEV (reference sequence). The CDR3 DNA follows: TGTGCCAGCAAAACCGGGACTAGCGGTTACGAGCAGTACTTC. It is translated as CASKTGTSGYEQYF.

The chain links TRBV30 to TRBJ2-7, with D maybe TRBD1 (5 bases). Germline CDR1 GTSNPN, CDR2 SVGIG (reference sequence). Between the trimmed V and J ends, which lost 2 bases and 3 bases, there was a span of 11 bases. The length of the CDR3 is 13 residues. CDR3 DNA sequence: TGTGCCTGGAGTTTGGGGCAGAGCTACGAGCAGTACTTC. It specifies CAWSLGQSYEQYF.

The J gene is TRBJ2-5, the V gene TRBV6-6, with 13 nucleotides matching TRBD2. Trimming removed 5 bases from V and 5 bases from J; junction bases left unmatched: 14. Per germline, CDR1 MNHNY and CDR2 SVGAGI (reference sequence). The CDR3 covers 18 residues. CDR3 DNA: TGTGCCAGCAGTCGCTCCTGGGGACTAGCGGGGACAAGGGAGACCCAGTACTTC. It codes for CASSRSWGLAGTRETQYF.

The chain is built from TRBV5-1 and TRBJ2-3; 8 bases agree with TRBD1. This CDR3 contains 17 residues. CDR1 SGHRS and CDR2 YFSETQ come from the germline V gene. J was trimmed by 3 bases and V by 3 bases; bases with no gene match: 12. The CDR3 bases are TGCGCCAGCAGCTCACCGAGGACAGGGAAGGCAACAGATACGCAGTATTTT. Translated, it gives CASSSPRTGKATDTQYF.

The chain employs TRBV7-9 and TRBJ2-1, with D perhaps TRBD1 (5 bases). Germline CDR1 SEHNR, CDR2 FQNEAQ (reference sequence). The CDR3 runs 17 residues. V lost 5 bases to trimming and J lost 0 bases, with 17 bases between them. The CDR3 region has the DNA TGTGCCAGCAGCCCCAAACAGGCAGCGAGCTCCTACAATGAGCAGTTCTTC. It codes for CASSPKQAASSYNEQFF.

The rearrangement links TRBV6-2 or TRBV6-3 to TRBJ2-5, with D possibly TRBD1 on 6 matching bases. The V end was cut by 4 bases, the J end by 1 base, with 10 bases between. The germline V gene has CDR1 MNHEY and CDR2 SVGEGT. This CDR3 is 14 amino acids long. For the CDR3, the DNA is TGTGCCAGCAGTTGGGGGACAACCCAAGAGACCCAGTACTTC. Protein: CASSWGTTQETQYF.

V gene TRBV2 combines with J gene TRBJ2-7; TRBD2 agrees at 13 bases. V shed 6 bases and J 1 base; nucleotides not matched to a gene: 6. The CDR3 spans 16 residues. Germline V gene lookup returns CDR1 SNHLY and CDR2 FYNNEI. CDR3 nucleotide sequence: TGTGCCAGCAGAGGGGGGACTAGCGGGGAATCCTACGAGCAGTACTTC. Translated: CASRGGTSGESYEQYF.

CDR3: CASSYYGSGTSNEQFF. CDR3 DNA: TGTGCCAGCAGTTACTATGGATCGGGAACGTCGAATGAGCAGTTCTTC. V gene TRBV6-5 combines with J gene TRBJ2-1; tentatively, D is TRBD2 (5 bases). Germline V CDR1 and CDR2: MNHEY, SVGAGI. CDR3 length: 16 amino acids. The V end lost 1 base, the J end lost 7 bases, and 17 bases lay between the germline ends.

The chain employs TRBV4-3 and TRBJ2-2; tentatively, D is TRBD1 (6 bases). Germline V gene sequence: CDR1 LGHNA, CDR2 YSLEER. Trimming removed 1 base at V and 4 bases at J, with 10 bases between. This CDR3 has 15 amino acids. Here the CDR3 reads CASSQVGTTTGELFF. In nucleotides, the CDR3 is TGCGCCAGCAGCCAAGTCGGGACAACCACCGGGGAGCTGTTTTTT.

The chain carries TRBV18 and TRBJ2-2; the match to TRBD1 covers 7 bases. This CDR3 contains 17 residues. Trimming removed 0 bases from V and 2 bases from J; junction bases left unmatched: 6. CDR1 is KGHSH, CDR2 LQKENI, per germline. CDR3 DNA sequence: TGTGCCAGCTCACCACCCCCGCCAGGGGGTAACACCGGGGAGCTGTTTTTT. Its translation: CASSPPPPGGNTGELFF.

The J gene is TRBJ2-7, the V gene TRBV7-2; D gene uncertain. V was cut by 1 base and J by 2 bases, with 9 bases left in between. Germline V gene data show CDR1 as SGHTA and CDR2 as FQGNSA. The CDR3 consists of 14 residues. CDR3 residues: CASSLVPAAYEQYF. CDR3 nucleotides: TGTGCCAGCAGCTTAGTTCCCGCGGCCTACGAGCAGTACTTC.

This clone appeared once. Written as DNA, the CDR3 is TGTGCCAGCTCACCGGGACAGGGGCTTCAGCCCCAGCATTTT. Protein: CASSPGQGLQPQHF. This chain joins TRBV7-6 and TRBJ1-5, with 10 bases aligning to TRBD1. The CDR3 runs to 14 residues. Germline trimming cut 8 bases from V and 6 bases from J; bases unmatched to any gene: 7. Germline V gene lookup returns CDR1 SGHVS and CDR2 FNYEAQ.

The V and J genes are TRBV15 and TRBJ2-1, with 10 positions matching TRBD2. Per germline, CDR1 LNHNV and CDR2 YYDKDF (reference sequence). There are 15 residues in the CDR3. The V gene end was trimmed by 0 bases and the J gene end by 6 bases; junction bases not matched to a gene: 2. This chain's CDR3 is CATSRDRLAGNEQFF. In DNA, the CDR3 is TGTGCCACCAGCAGAGATCGACTAGCGGGCAATGAGCAGTTCTTC.

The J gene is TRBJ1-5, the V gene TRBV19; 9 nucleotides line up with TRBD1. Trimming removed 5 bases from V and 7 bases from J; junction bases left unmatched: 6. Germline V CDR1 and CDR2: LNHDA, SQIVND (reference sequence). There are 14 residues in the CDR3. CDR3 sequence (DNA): TGTGCCAGTAGTGGGACAGGGACGGGACAGCCCCAGCATTTT. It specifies CASSGTGTGQPQHF.

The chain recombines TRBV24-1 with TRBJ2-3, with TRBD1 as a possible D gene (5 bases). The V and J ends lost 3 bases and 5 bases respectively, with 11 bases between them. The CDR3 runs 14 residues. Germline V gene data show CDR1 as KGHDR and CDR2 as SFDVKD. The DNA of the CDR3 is TGTGCCACCAGTGATCCCGTCCAGGGAGATACGCAGTATTTT. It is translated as CATSDPVQGDTQYF.

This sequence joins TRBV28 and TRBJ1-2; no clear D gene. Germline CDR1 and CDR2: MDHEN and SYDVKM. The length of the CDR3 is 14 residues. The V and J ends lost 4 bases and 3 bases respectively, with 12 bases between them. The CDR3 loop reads CASSSPHGHYGYTF. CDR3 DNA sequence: TGTGCCAGCAGTTCCCCCCACGGGCACTATGGCTACACCTTC.

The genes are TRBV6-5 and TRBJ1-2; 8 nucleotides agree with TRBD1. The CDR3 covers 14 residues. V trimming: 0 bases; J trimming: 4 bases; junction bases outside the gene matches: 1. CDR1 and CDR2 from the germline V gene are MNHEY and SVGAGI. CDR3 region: CASSYSGQGYGYTF. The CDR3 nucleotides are TGTGCCAGCAGTTACTCCGGACAGGGCTATGGCTACACCTTC.

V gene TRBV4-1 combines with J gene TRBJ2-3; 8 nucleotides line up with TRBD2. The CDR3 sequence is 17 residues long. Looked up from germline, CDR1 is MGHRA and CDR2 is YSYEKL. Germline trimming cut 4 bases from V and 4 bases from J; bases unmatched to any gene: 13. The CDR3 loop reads CASSLTRGAGESDTQYF. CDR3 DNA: TGCGCCAGCAGCCTAACCCGGGGAGCGGGAGAGTCAGATACGCAGTATTTT.